This T cell receptor (beta chain) appears in the sequencing data of a study of blood T cells in healthy people across ages. Study observations and caveats: Investigators treated diversity estimates from one million T cells as underestimates. Older age coincided with a roughly linear decline in TCR beta diversity per million T cells.

The germline V and J ends were trimmed by 5 bases and 3 bases, with 9 bases remaining between them. The length of the CDR3 is 13 residues. CDR1 and CDR2 from the germline V gene are LNHNV and YYDKDF (reference sequence). Each donor's blood draw was 8.5 to 10 milliliters of peripheral blood. Researchers report isolating at least 6.5 million PBMCs per sample. Together with a sample-barcoded 5' primer, a J-beta primer mix was included in a second PCR lasting roughly 6 to 12 cycles. A single record per CDR3 protein comes from TCRdb applying MiXCR to the 5' RACE reads. The sample consists of hundreds of thousands of distinct CDR3 sequences, approximately 30% of them appearing once. As regards this clonotype: Its antigen is unknown. This may come from a read error, since a much larger clone is one base off.

Sequences were obtained from blood. This sequence originates from a woman older than 75 in good health. J is TRBJ2-3 and V is TRBV15; D remains ambiguous. The CDR3 sequence: CATSEPYTDTQYF. As DNA, the CDR3 is TGTGCCACCAGCGAGCCTTATACAGATACGCAGTATTTT.